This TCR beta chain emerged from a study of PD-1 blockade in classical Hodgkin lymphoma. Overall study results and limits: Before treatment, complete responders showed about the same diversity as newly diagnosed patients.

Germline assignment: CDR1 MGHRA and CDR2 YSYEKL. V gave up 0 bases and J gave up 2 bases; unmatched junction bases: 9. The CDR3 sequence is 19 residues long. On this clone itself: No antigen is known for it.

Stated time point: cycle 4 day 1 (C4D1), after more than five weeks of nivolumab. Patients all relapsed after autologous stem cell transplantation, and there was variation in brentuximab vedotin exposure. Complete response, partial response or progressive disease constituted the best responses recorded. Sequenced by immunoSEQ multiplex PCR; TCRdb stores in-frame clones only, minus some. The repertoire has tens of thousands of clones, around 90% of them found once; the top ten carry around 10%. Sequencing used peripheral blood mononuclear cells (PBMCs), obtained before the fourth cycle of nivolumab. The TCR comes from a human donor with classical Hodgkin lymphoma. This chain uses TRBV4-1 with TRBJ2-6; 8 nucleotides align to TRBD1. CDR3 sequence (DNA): TGCGCCAGCAGCCAAGATGAGGCCAGGGGGCAAACTGGGGCCAACGTCCTGACTTTC. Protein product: CASSQDEARGQTGANVLTF.